These 12 T cell receptor beta chains came from one sample sequenced in a study of cytomegalovirus exposure and HLA in healthy donors. PCR involved 60 Vbeta and 13 Jbeta primers. Assay used: immunoSEQ multiplex PCR; TCRdb lists only in-frame clones, some missing. Of approximately 160,000 clones listed, 84% are singletons. The sequenced sample consisted of PBMCs. The receptors were sampled from a boy aged 2 to 10 in good health and CMV-seronegative.

This chain connects TRBV18 to TRBJ1-2; D is perhaps TRBD1 (6 bases). The CDR3 totals 12 residues. Per germline, CDR1 KGHSH and CDR2 LQKENI. Trimming stripped 5 bases from V and 6 bases from J, with 10 bases between. The CDR3 sequence is CASSSNRDGYTF. CDR3 nucleotide sequence: TGTGCCAGCTCATCGAACAGGGATGGCTACACCTTC. Based on the CDR3 plus reference TRBV18 and TRBJ1-2, the full variable domain is NAGVMQNPRHLVRRRGQEARLRCSPMKGHSHVYWYRQLPEEGLKFMVYLQKENIIDESGMPKERFSAEFPKEGPSILRIQQVVRGDSAAYFCASSSNRDGYTFGSGTRLTVV.

This clone was counted a few times. The chain carries TRBV5-5 and TRBJ2-3, with a possible D match to TRBD1 (6 bases). Per germline, CDR1 SGHKS and CDR2 YYEKEE (reference sequence). Trimming took 6 bases from V and 2 from J, leaving 10 bases between them. This CDR3 has 13 amino acids. The CDR3 DNA reads as TGTGCCAGCAAGCGGACAGACACAGATACGCAGTATTTT. Encoded protein: CASKRTDTDTQYF.

The chain combines TRBV28 with TRBJ1-1; the D is unclear. The germline gives CDR1 MDHEN, CDR2 SYDVKM. The V end was cut by 5 bases, the J end by 4 bases, with 14 bases between. This CDR3 contains 14 residues. The CDR3 bases are TGTGCCAGCAGTCCCGAAGGTGGGCTCACTGAAGCTTTCTTT. Its protein is CASSPEGGLTEAFF.

This rearrangement joins TRBV30 to TRBJ2-1; 11 bases agree with TRBD2. V was clipped by 0 bases and J by 5 bases; unmatched bases: 18. The germline CDR1 and CDR2 sequences are GTSNPN and SVGIG (reference sequence). The CDR3 is made up of 20 amino acids. In DNA, the CDR3 is TGTGCCTGGAGTGTCGTCGAGACTAGCGGGATGAAAAGTAAAGACAATGAGCAGTTCTTC. It is translated as CAWSVVETSGMKSKDNEQFF.

The CDR3 bases are TGTGCCAGCAGCGTGCGGCGTACCGGGGAGCTGTTTTTT. This encodes CASSVRRTGELFF. This chain connects TRBV7-2 to TRBJ2-2; no reliable D call. Germline V lookup: CDR1 SGHTA, CDR2 FQGNSA. The CDR3 consists of 13 residues. V lost 5 bases to trimming and J lost 5 bases, with 9 bases between them.

This chain uses TRBV29-1 with TRBJ2-5; perhaps TRBD2 as D (6 bases). The J call may not be correct, given that the DNA end is closer to TRBJ2-7. CDR1 SQVTM and CDR2 ANQGSEA come from the germline V gene. This CDR3 region has 14 residues. The CDR3 region is CSVEERRGTYEQYF. The CDR3 nucleotides read TGCAGCGTTGAAGAAAGGCGGGGAACCTACGAGCAGTACTTC.

The V call is TRBV30, the J call TRBJ2-3; tentative D call: TRBD1 (6 bases). Trimming removed 1 base from V and 5 bases from J, with 16 bases in between. This CDR3 comprises 15 residues. Germline V gene lookup returns CDR1 GTSNPN and CDR2 SVGIG (reference sequence). The CDR3 nucleotides are TGTGCCTGGAGTGGGGCAGGGGCTGTGTTAGATACGCAGTATTTT. Translated, it gives CAWSGAGAVLDTQYF.

The chain recombines TRBV7-8 with TRBJ2-5; 8 nucleotides match TRBD1. The trim removed 4 bases at V and 7 bases at J, leaving 11 bases unmatched. Germline assignment: CDR1 SGHVS and CDR2 FQNEAQ. The CDR3 spans 15 residues. The CDR3 loop is CASSSRTGSVGTQYF. The CDR3 bases are TGTGCCAGCAGCTCCAGGACAGGGAGTGTGGGGACCCAGTACTTC.

A few counts support this clone. The chain recombines TRBV27 with TRBJ1-1, with 7 bases matching TRBD1. V lost 5 bases to trimming and J lost 1 base; unmatched junction nucleotides: 10. Germline V gives CDR1 MNHEY, CDR2 SMNVEV (reference sequence). This CDR3 is 16 amino acids long. The CDR3 spells CASSLGTAIANTEAFF. The DNA of the CDR3 is TGTGCCAGCAGTCTTGGGACAGCCATAGCGAACACTGAAGCTTTCTTT.

The rearrangement joins TRBV5-6 to TRBJ1-4; 8 positions match TRBD1. The CDR3 is 12 residues long. V shed 5 bases, J shed 10 bases, and the junction held 4 bases outside the gene matches. Germline values: CDR1 SGHDT, CDR2 YYEEEE. In nucleotides, the CDR3 is TGTGCCAGCAGTCTCGGGACAGGAAAACTGTTTTTT. Protein: CASSLGTGKLFF.

The gene calls are TRBV9 and TRBJ2-2; D not resolved. Looked up from germline, CDR1 is SGDLS and CDR2 is YYNGEE. Trimming took 0 bases from V and 1 from J, leaving 7 bases between them. The CDR3 covers 15 residues. The CDR3 nucleotides are TGTGCCAGCAGCGTAGGCGGCGGGAACACCGGGGAGCTGTTTTTT. Residues: CASSVGGGNTGELFF.

In regard to this clone: The sample has other DNA sequences that encode this CDR3 too. J is TRBJ1-5 and V is TRBV19, with 8 nucleotides matching TRBD1. The V gene end was trimmed by 8 bases and the J gene end by 1 base; junction bases not matched to a gene: 7. This CDR3 has 15 amino acids. Germline CDR1 and CDR2: LNHDA and SQIVND (reference sequence). This CDR3 reads CASSTGVLSNQPQHF. Here the CDR3 DNA reads TGTGCCAGTTCGACAGGGGTTTTAAGCAATCAGCCCCAGCATTTT.